These 15 T cell receptor beta chains came from one sample sequenced in a study of monozygotic twins with inflammatory bowel disease. For each CDR3 protein, TCRdb gives one entry from its re-call of the 5' RACE reads, without DNA. In total, the table holds about 380,000 distinct CDR3 sequences. The sample consisted of blood. The receptor source for this set is a human donor with ulcerative colitis or Crohn's disease, or a healthy co-twin of an affected twin (not recorded which).

V usage is TRBV6-5 and J usage is TRBJ2-1; no DNA is available, so the TRBD2 call from TCRdb remains unchecked. The CDR3 loop spans 15 amino acids. Germline loops: CDR1 MNHEY, CDR2 SVGAGI. The CDR3 is CASTSEGLAHNEQFF.

The chain recombines TRBV28 with TRBJ2-7. CDR3 length equals 14 residues. The germline V gene has CDR1 MDHEN and CDR2 SYDVKM. The CDR3 is CASRIHESSYEQYF.

This chain links TRBV6-5 with TRBJ1-2; the D gene TCRdb calls, TRBD1, cannot be checked with no DNA. Germline loops: CDR1 MNHEY, CDR2 SVGAGI. There are 15 residues in the CDR3. The CDR3 loop is CASSYEAGGSVGYTF.

V and J are TRBV15 and TRBJ2-7; the D call from TCRdb, TRBD1, cannot be confirmed without DNA. The CDR3 has 14 residues. The germline V gene has CDR1 LNHNV and CDR2 YYDKDF (reference sequence). CDR3 loop: CATSRDPDSYEQYF.

V is TRBV7-8 and J is TRBJ2-7. The CDR3 is 14 amino acids. Germline CDR1 is SGHVS and CDR2 is FQNEAQ. This CDR3 reads CASSLNKGSYEQYF.

The chain joins TRBV15 to TRBJ1-2; lacking DNA, the TRBD1 call made by TCRdb goes unchecked. The CDR3 runs to 12 residues. Germline V gene lookup returns CDR1 LNHNV and CDR2 YYDKDF (reference sequence). CDR3 loop: CATSTGTGEGTF.

The CDR3 region is CASSYWIPNLAPGTDTQYF. The rearrangement links TRBV6-5 to TRBJ2-3; TCRdb outputs TRBD2, but without DNA this stays unchecked. Germline V gives CDR1 MNHEY, CDR2 SVGAGI. The CDR3 length is 19 residues.

CDR3 region: CASSFKGVDLF. This sequence joins TRBV12-3 or TRBV12-4 and TRBJ1-2; TCRdb's D call of TRBD1 is untestable without DNA. The length of the CDR3 is 11 residues.

The chain employs TRBV20-1 and TRBJ2-1; TCRdb's D call of TRBD1 is untestable without DNA. Germline lookup yields CDR1 DFQATT and CDR2 SNEGSKA (reference sequence). The CDR3 loop spans 14 amino acids. This CDR3 reads CSARVHRADNEQFF.

V gene TRBV5-1 combines with J gene TRBJ1-1. Germline V gene data show CDR1 as SGHRS and CDR2 as YFSETQ. This CDR3 has 14 amino acids. The CDR3 loop reads CASSWGPGNTEAFF.

The chain joins TRBV5-8 to TRBJ2-3. This CDR3 is built from 16 residues. Germline V gene sequence: CDR1 SGHTS, CDR2 YDEGEE. The CDR3 is CASSLVRRGGTDTQYF.

The V call is TRBV28, the J call TRBJ2-7; TCRdb picks TRBD2, but there is no DNA to check that call. Germline lookup yields CDR1 MDHEN and CDR2 SYDVKM. The CDR3 is made up of 16 amino acids. CDR3 region: CASSLWNREGTYEQYF.

V usage is TRBV4-2 and J usage is TRBJ2-2; the D call of TRBD2 rests on TCRdb alone, since no DNA is present to check it. Germline loops: CDR1 LGHNA, CDR2 YNFKEQ. CDR3 length: 17 residues. CDR3 amino acids: CASRGTSGGAGTGELFF.

V and J are TRBV27 and TRBJ1-1. In germline, CDR1 is MNHEY, CDR2 SMNVEV (reference sequence). The CDR3 totals 12 residues. CDR3 sequence reads: CASRGLGTEAFF.

The chain combines TRBV3-1 with TRBJ2-3; with no DNA, the TCRdb D assignment of TRBD2 cannot be verified. There are 15 residues in the CDR3. Germline V gene data show CDR1 as LGHDT and CDR2 as YNNKEL (reference sequence). The CDR3 sequence: CASSQVLAGNDTQYF.